Following are 23 T cell receptor beta chains from one sample sequenced in a study of blood T cells in healthy people across ages. A second PCR of roughly 7 to 11 cycles used a sample-barcoded 5' primer and a J-beta primer mix. TCRdb re-called the 5' RACE reads with MiXCR, one entry per CDR3 protein. The data contain more than 500,000 distinct CDR3 sequences, about 25% of them seen just once; the ten biggest clones take up less than 20%. Sequenced sample: blood. These receptors were collected from a woman in her seventies in good health.

The chain carries TRBV20-1 and TRBJ2-3, with D uncertain. CDR1 DFQATT and CDR2 SNEGSKA come from the germline V gene (reference sequence). The CDR3 is made up of 11 amino acids. The V and J ends lost 1 base and 4 bases respectively, with 3 bases between them. Here the CDR3 DNA reads TGCAGTGCTAGAGCCCCAGATACGCAGTATTTT. Translation: CSARAPDTQYF.

This clonotype turned up a few times. The chain recombines TRBV7-9 with TRBJ1-2; 8 bases fit TRBD1. CDR1 and CDR2 (germline): SEHNR, FQNEAQ (reference sequence). V trimming: 0 bases; J trimming: 0 bases; junction bases outside the gene matches: 3. The CDR3 runs to 16 residues. CDR3 DNA sequence: TGTGCCAGCAGCTTAGCCGGGACAGGCACTAACTATGGCTACACCTTC. It yields the protein CASSLAGTGTNYGYTF.

This clonotype has just a few counts. The CDR3 DNA reads as TGTGCCAGCAGCCCAACTGGACAGGGGCGAGAGACCCAGTACTTC. Residues: CASSPTGQGRETQYF. The chain employs TRBV7-2 and TRBJ2-5, with 9 bases matching TRBD1. The CDR3 is 15 amino acids. The junction had 8 bases not matched to a gene; V was cut back by 5 bases and J by 4 bases. Germline values: CDR1 SGHTA, CDR2 FQGNSA. Variable domain in full (rest from reference TRBV7-2 and TRBJ2-5): GAGVSQSPSNKVTEKGKDVELRCDPISGHTALYWYRQSLGQGLEFLIYFQGNSAPDKSGLPSDRFSAERTGGSVSTLTIQRTQQEDSAVYLCASSPTGQGRETQYFGPGTRLLVL.

This clonotype was detected ten times or more. The genes are TRBV24-1 and TRBJ1-1; D gene ambiguous. The CDR3 is made up of 12 amino acids. Per germline, CDR1 KGHDR and CDR2 SFDVKD. Trimming took off 4 bases at V and 11 bases at J, with 13 bases between the two ends. DNA of the CDR3: TGTGCCACCAGTGACGGGCGGCAAAGGGCTTTCTTT. It codes for CATSDGRQRAFF.

This clonotype has more than one count but fewer than ten. The genes are TRBV24-1 and TRBJ1-2; D unresolved. This CDR3 comprises 15 residues. Per the germline V gene, CDR1 is KGHDR and CDR2 is SFDVKD. With 10 bases removed from V and 6 bases from J, the gap between germline ends came to 23 bases. The CDR3 loop reads CATHDPNRGRDGYTF. The CDR3 DNA reads TGTGCCACTCACGACCCTAATAGAGGCCGGGATGGCTACACCTTC.

This clonotype was recorded a few times. The gene calls are TRBV6-4 and TRBJ2-5; possibly TRBD2 for D (7 bases). The J call could be wrong; TRBJ2-1 is a better fit for the DNA end. The CDR3 has 14 amino acids. Per germline, CDR1 MRHNA and CDR2 SNTAGT. CDR3 protein: CASAAGGRNNEQFF. CDR3 nucleotides: TGTGCCAGCGCCGCCGGGGGGCGGAACAATGAGCAGTTCTTC.

This clonotype was observed a few times. The chain joins TRBV20-1 to TRBJ2-5, with TRBD2 matching over 12 bases. The J segment lost 5 bases and the V segment lost 5 bases, leaving 6 bases of the junction unmatched. The V gene's germline CDR1 is DFQATT and CDR2 SNEGSKA (reference sequence). The CDR3 length is 14 residues. The chain's CDR3 is CSAPSGGAAETQYF. The CDR3 DNA reads TGCAGTGCTCCTAGCGGGGGGGCCGCTGAGACCCAGTACTTC.

This clonotype was detected a few times. The chain joins TRBV4-2 to TRBJ1-5; D possibly corresponds to TRBD1 (6 bases). The germline V gene encodes CDR1 LGHNA and CDR2 YNFKEQ. V was clipped by 6 bases and J by 7 bases, with 22 bases between them. The CDR3 consists of 16 residues. This chain's CDR3 is CASRHGGTGTGQPQHF. As DNA, the CDR3 is TGTGCCAGCAGGCACGGTGGCACAGGGACGGGACAGCCCCAGCATTTT.

The chain is built from TRBV7-2 and TRBJ2-5; the D is unclear. V shed 1 base and J shed 5 bases, with 11 bases lying between them. The CDR3 extends over 14 amino acids. CDR1 is SGHTA, CDR2 FQGNSA, per germline. CDR3 DNA: TGTGCCAGCAGCTTAGGTTGGGCGCGGGAGACCCAGTACTTC. Translation gives CASSLGWARETQYF.

This clonotype was recorded a few times. The rearrangement joins TRBV6-2 or TRBV6-3 to TRBJ2-2; D remains ambiguous. The CDR3 is 13 residues long. Germline V lookup: CDR1 MNHEY, CDR2 SVGEGT. V lost 1 base to trimming and J lost 7 bases, with 7 bases between them. The CDR3 is CASSYWNHGELFF. DNA for the CDR3: TGTGCCAGCAGTTACTGGAATCACGGGGAGCTGTTTTTT.

Many counts were recorded for this clonotype. The J gene is TRBJ2-7, the V gene TRBV12-3 or TRBV12-4, with TRBD2 matching 8 bases. The CDR3 spans 15 residues. Losses at the gene ends were 6 bases for V and 0 bases for J; bases not matched to a gene: 7. The CDR3 spells CASSLGLAGSYEQYF. Written as DNA, the CDR3 is TGTGCCAGCAGCTTGGGGCTAGCGGGCTCCTACGAGCAGTACTTC.

The V and J genes are TRBV9 and TRBJ2-7; 10 nucleotides align to TRBD1. The V gene's germline CDR1 is SGDLS and CDR2 YYNGEE. Losses at the gene ends were 0 bases for V and 2 bases for J; bases not matched to a gene: 2. CDR3 length: 15 amino acids. The CDR3 is CASSVGQGAAYEQYF. DNA for the CDR3: TGTGCCAGCAGCGTAGGACAGGGGGCGGCCTACGAGCAGTACTTC. The entire variable domain, with the rest obtained from reference TRBV9 and TRBJ2-7, is as follows: DSGVTQTPKHLITATGQRVTLRCSPRSGDLSVYWYQQSLDQGLQFLIQYYNGEERAKGNILERFSAQQFPDLHSELNLSSLELGDSALYFCASSVGQGAAYEQYFGPGTRLTVT.

This clonotype was seen only a few times. The genes are TRBV20-1 and TRBJ2-7, with 8 bases fitting TRBD2. Germline lookup yields CDR1 DFQATT and CDR2 SNEGSKA (reference sequence). CDR3 length: 14 amino acids. The V segment lost 0 bases and the J segment 5 bases; nucleotides outside the gene matches: 6. The CDR3 is CSARDLAGGNEQYF. The CDR3 DNA follows: TGCAGTGCTAGAGATCTTGCGGGGGGTAACGAGCAGTACTTC.

V gene TRBV25-1 combines with J gene TRBJ2-4, with no clear D. The CDR3 consists of 13 residues. Per the germline V gene, CDR1 is MGHDK and CDR2 is SYGVNS. Trimming left V 1 base short and J 7 bases short, with 8 bases between. CDR3 nucleotides: TGTGCCAGCAGTGAATCGTTAGCCAACATTCAGTACTTC. It specifies CASSESLANIQYF.

This chain uses TRBV12-5 with TRBJ2-3; D not resolved. Germline V gene data show CDR1 as LGHNT and CDR2 as FRNRAP. This CDR3 has 15 amino acids. The ends were cut back, 0 bases at V and 1 base at J, with 8 bases in the middle. The CDR3 here is CASGLVPKRTDTQYF. In DNA form, the CDR3 reads TGTGCTAGTGGTTTGGTACCAAAGCGCACAGATACGCAGTATTTT.

The chain has TRBV20-1 and TRBJ2-1; no clear D gene. The CDR3 sequence is 12 residues long. Germline CDR1 reads DFQATT; CDR2 reads SNEGSKA (reference sequence). V gave up 6 bases and J gave up 2 bases, with 8 bases separating them. The CDR3 spells CSAPGPYNEQFF. The CDR3 DNA follows: TGCAGTGCGCCTGGACCCTACAATGAGCAGTTCTTC.

The chain links TRBV20-1 to TRBJ2-3; a possible D gene is TRBD2 (6 bases). This CDR3 has 14 residues. Looked up from germline, CDR1 is DFQATT and CDR2 is SNEGSKA (reference sequence). Deletions cut 2 bases from V and 1 base from J, with 10 bases between. The CDR3 loop is CSARWGGGTDTQYF. CDR3 DNA: TGCAGTGCTAGATGGGGCGGGGGCACAGATACGCAGTATTTT.

V usage is TRBV4-3 and J usage is TRBJ2-7; 9 bases align to TRBD1. The CDR3 is 14 amino acids. Germline loops: CDR1 LGHNA, CDR2 YSLEER. V trimming: 0 bases; J trimming: 7 bases; junction bases outside the gene matches: 4. As DNA, the CDR3 is TGCGCCAGCAGCCAAGATAGGACAGGGGCAGAGCAGTACTTC. Amino acid sequence: CASSQDRTGAEQYF.

The V and J genes are TRBV28 and TRBJ1-2; possible D gene TRBD1, 6 bases. The CDR3 extends over 12 amino acids. Trimming stripped 7 bases from V and 2 bases from J, with 8 bases between. Germline lookup yields CDR1 MDHEN and CDR2 SYDVKM. CDR3: CASTGTNYGYTF. As DNA, the CDR3 is TGTGCCAGCACCGGGACAAACTATGGCTACACCTTC.

The CDR3 loop is CSASPIHNEQFF. In DNA, the CDR3 is TGCAGTGCTAGCCCCATCCACAATGAGCAGTTCTTC. This chain uses TRBV20-1 with TRBJ2-1; no clear D. V lost 3 bases, J lost 5 bases, and 8 bases lay in between. Per the germline V gene, CDR1 is DFQATT and CDR2 is SNEGSKA (reference sequence). The CDR3 spans 12 residues.

This clonotype was counted at least ten times. The rearrangement uses TRBV6-1 and TRBJ1-4; no firm D call. Deletions cut 2 bases from V and 8 bases from J, with 12 bases between. This CDR3 is 14 amino acids long. Per the germline V gene, CDR1 is MNHNS and CDR2 is SASEGT. The CDR3 sequence is CASSEQRESEKLFF. CDR3 coding DNA: TGTGCCAGCAGTGAACAAAGGGAAAGCGAAAAACTGTTTTTT.

This clonotype was seen more than once but under ten times. The V and J genes are TRBV3-1 and TRBJ2-1; 10 bases map to TRBD2. J was trimmed by 0 bases and V by 0 bases; bases with no gene match: 8. The CDR3 loop spans 19 amino acids. Germline loops: CDR1 LGHDT, CDR2 YNNKEL (reference sequence). The chain's CDR3 is CASSQDPSGGRSSYNEQFF. CDR3 DNA sequence: TGTGCCAGCAGCCAAGATCCTAGCGGGGGTAGGAGCTCCTACAATGAGCAGTTCTTC.

This clonotype was recorded a few times. The chain is built from TRBV4-1 and TRBJ1-4, with D maybe TRBD1 (5 bases). The germline V gene has CDR1 MGHRA and CDR2 YSYEKL. The CDR3 extends over 18 amino acids. V lost 0 bases, J lost 3 bases, and 17 bases lay in between. Here the CDR3 DNA reads TGCGCCAGCAGCCAAGATTGGATCTCACGGGGGGCTAATGAAAAACTGTTTTTT. It encodes CASSQDWISRGANEKLFF.